The 3 T cell receptor beta chains below come from one sample, sequenced in a study of blood T cells in healthy people across ages. Alongside a J-beta primer mix, a sample-barcoded 5' primer served in a second PCR lasting 7 to 11 cycles. TCRdb called the 5' RACE reads again in MiXCR, with one record for every CDR3 protein. The sample lists 1.5 million to 2 million distinct CDR3 sequences; 49% were seen once. Sequencing used blood. The source is a middle-aged woman in good health.

The chain is built from TRBV5-1 and TRBJ2-5, with D uncertain. The J call may be mistaken, given a closer DNA end match to TRBJ2-7. CDR1 is SGHRS, CDR2 YFSETQ, per germline. The CDR3 is 13 amino acids. CDR3 nucleotides: TGCGCCAGCAGCTTAACGAGGTACTACGAGCAGTACTTC. This gives the protein CASSLTRYYEQYF.

The rearrangement uses TRBV3-1 and TRBJ2-1; a weak D match, TRBD1 (7 bases). Germline V gene sequence: CDR1 LGHDT, CDR2 YNNKEL (reference sequence). Trimming took off 4 bases at V and 7 bases at J, with 23 bases between the two ends. The CDR3 is 17 amino acids. The CDR3 nucleotides are TGTGCCAGCAGCCTCCGCGTCTCTCGGAGGGGGCGGAATGAGCAGTTCTTC. It is translated as CASSLRVSRRGRNEQFF.

The J gene is TRBJ1-1, the V gene TRBV2; 7 bases line up with TRBD1. This CDR3 contains 13 residues. In germline, CDR1 is SNHLY, CDR2 FYNNEI. V shed 7 bases, J shed 1 base, and the junction held 3 bases outside the gene matches. Written as DNA, the CDR3 is TGTGCCAGCATCCGGGACAGGAACACTGAAGCTTTCTTT. Protein sequence: CASIRDRNTEAFF.